These T cell receptor beta chains were read from a single sample in a study of identical twins. A single record per CDR3 protein comes from TCRdb applying MiXCR to the 5' RACE reads. The sample gives fewer than 650,000 distinct CDR3 sequences, about 7% of which show up once; 1.6% is in the top ten. This sample also belongs to another study, concerning yellow fever vaccine responses in identical twins.

Sequenced: PBMCs. The receptors were sampled from a woman under 30 in good health. CDR3s include the opening cysteine and the closing phenylalanine or tryptophan. A D gene is named only where the DNA matches it firmly. The size field is filled for only some rows; it gives once, few, many or a size class.

V: TRBV3-1
J: TRBJ2-3
D: TRBD2
size: few
DNA: TGTGCCACCTCCCACCAGTTGGGGACTAGCTATTCAGATACACAGTATTTT
CDR3: CATSHQLGTSYSDTQYF

V: TRBV5-1
J: TRBJ2-7
D: -
size: many
DNA: TGCGCCAGCAGCTTGGCGATCTCCTACGAGCAGTACTTC
CDR3: CASSLAISYEQYF

V: TRBV4-1
J: TRBJ2-2
D: TRBD2
size: few
DNA: TGCGCCAGCAGCCAATTATTAGCGGGATTTAACACCGGGGAGCTGTTTTTT
CDR3: CASSQLLAGFNTGELFF

V: TRBV3-1
J: TRBJ2-5
D: -
size: few
DNA: TGTGCCAGCAGCCAAGGAGTCTCTGTCTATGCTAAAGAGACCCAGTACTTC
CDR3: CASSQGVSVYAKETQYF

V: TRBV7-9
J: TRBJ1-1
D: -
size: few
DNA: TGTGCCAGCGGTCAGCAGTGGAACACTGAAGCTTTCTTT
CDR3: CASGQQWNTEAFF

V: TRBV6-1
J: TRBJ1-5
D: -
size: -
DNA: TGTGCCAGCACCTCCGTAGGACAGCCCCAGCATTTT
CDR3: CASTSVGQPQHF

V: TRBV20-1
J: TRBJ2-3
D: TRBD2
size: -
DNA: TGCAGTGCTAGCCGAGGGGCTAGCGGGAGCACAGATACGCAGTATTTT
CDR3: CSASRGASGSTDTQYF

V: TRBV9
J: TRBJ1-1
D: TRBD1
size: few
DNA: TGTGCCAGCAGCGCCGACAGGGCGGCAAACACTGAAGCTTTCTTT
CDR3: CASSADRAANTEAFF

V: TRBV27
J: TRBJ2-5
D: -
size: -
DNA: TGTGCCAGCAGTCCCCTCAAGGCGGCGTACCGGGAGACCCAGTACTTC
CDR3: CASSPLKAAYRETQYF

V: TRBV29-1
J: TRBJ2-1
D: -
size: few
DNA: TGCAGCGTTGAGACCCCCGGGAATGAGCAGTTCTTC
CDR3: CSVETPGNEQFF

V: TRBV20-1
J: TRBJ2-7
D: TRBD2
size: many
DNA: TGCAGTGCTAGAGACCGGGAGGGCCTATCCTACGAGCAGTACTTC
CDR3: CSARDREGLSYEQYF

V: TRBV27
J: TRBJ1-6
D: TRBD1
size: -
DNA: TGTGCCAGCAGTTGGAAAGGACAGGGGCCTTTTTCACCCCTCCACTTT
CDR3: CASSWKGQGPFSPLHF

V: TRBV7-9
J: TRBJ2-1
D: -
size: -
DNA: TGTGCCAGCAGCTCGCCCCCAGGTGGCGACGAGCAGTTCTTC
CDR3: CASSSPPGGDEQFF

V: TRBV6-1
J: TRBJ1-4
D: TRBD1
size: -
DNA: TGTGCCACGTCAACCCAGGGGGCGGTTGAAAAACTGTTTTTT
CDR3: CATSTQGAVEKLFF

V: TRBV21-1
J: TRBJ1-6
D: -
size: many
DNA: TGTGCCAGAAGACTACAAACAAGACAGGGTGGATCACCCCTCCACTTT
CDR3: CARRLQTRQGGSPLHF

V: TRBV7-9
J: TRBJ1-1
D: -
size: few
DNA: TGTGCCAGCAGCTTAGCGACCTGGGGGAAGACTGAAGCTTTCTTT
CDR3: CASSLATWGKTEAFF